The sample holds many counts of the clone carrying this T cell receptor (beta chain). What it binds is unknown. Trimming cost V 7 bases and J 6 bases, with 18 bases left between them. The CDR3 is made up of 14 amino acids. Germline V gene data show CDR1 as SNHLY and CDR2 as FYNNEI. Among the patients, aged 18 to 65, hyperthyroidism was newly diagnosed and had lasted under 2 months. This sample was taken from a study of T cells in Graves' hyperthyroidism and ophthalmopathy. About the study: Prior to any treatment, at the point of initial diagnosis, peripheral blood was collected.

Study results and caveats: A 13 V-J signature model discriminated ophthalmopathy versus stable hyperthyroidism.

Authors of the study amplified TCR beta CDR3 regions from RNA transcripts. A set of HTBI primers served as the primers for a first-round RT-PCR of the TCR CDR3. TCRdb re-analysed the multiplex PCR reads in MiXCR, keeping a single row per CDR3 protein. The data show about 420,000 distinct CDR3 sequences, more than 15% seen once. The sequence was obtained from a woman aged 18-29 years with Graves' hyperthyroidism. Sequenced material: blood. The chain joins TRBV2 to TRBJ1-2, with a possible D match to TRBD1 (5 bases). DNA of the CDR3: TGTGCCAGCACCTGGACCCGGGGGAGCGATGGCTACACCTTC. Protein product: CASTWTRGSDGYTF.